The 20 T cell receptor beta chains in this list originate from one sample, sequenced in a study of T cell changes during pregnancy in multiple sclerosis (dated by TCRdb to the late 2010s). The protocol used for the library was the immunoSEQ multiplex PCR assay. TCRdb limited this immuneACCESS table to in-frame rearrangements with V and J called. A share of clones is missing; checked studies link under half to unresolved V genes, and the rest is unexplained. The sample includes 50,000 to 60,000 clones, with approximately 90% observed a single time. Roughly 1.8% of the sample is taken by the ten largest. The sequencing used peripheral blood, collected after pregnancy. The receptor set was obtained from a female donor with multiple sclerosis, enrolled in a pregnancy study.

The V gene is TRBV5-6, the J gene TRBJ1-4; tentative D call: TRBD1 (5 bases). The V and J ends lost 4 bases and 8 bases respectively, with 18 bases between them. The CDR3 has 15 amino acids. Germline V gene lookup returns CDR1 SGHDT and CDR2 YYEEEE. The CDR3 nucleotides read TGTGCCAGCAGCCCCGAAACAGGTTGGAAGGAAAAACTGTTTTTT. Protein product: CASSPETGWKEKLFF.

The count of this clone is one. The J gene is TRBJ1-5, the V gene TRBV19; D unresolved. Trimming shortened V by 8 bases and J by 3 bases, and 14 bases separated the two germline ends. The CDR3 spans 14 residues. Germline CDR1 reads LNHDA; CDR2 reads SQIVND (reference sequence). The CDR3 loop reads CASSYRNPNQPQHF. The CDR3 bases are TGTGCCAGTTCGTACAGAAACCCCAATCAGCCCCAGCATTTT.

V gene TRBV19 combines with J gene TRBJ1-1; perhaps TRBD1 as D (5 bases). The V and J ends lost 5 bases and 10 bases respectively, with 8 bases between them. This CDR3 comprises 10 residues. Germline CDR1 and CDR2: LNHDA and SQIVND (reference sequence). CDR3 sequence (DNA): TGTGCCAGTAGTGGGAGGGGAGCTTTCTTT. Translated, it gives CASSGRGAFF. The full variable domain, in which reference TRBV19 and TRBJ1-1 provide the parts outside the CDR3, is DGGITQSPKYLFRKEGQNVTLSCEQNLNHDAMYWYRQDPGQGLRLIYYSQIVNDFQKGDIAEGYSVSREKKESFPLTVTSAQKNPTAFYLCASSGRGAFFGQGTRLTVV.

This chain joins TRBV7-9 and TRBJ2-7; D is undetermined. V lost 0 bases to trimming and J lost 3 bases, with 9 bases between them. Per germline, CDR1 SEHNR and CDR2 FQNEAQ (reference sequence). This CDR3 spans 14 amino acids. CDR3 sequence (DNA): TGTGCCAGCAGCTTAGCCCTGACGGGCTACGAGCAGTACTTC. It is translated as CASSLALTGYEQYF. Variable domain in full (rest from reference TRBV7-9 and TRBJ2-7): DTGVSQNPRHKITKRGQNVTFRCDPISEHNRLYWYRQTLGQGPEFLTYFQNEAQLEKSRLLSDRFSAERPKGSFSTLEIQRTEQGDSAMYLCASSLALTGYEQYFGPGTRLTVT.

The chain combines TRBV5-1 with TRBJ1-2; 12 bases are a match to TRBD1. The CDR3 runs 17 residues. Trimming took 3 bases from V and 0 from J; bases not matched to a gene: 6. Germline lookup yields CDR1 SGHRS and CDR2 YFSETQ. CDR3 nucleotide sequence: TGCGCCAGCAGCTGGGGACAGGGGGCGAGGGCTAACTATGGCTACACCTTC. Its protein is CASSWGQGARANYGYTF.

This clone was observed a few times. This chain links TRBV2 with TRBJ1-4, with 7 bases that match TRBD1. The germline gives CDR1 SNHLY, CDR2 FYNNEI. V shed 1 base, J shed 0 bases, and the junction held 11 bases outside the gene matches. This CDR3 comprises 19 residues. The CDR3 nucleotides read TGTGCCAGCAGTGAAGTGGTGGCAGGTGGGACAGCAACTAATGAAAAACTGTTTTTT. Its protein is CASSEVVAGGTATNEKLFF.

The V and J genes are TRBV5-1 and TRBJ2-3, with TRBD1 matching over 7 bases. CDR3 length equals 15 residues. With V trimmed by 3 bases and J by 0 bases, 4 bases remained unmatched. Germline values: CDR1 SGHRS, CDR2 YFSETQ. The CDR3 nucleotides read TGCGCCAGCAGCTCCTTGACAGGGAGCACAGATACGCAGTATTTT. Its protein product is CASSSLTGSTDTQYF.

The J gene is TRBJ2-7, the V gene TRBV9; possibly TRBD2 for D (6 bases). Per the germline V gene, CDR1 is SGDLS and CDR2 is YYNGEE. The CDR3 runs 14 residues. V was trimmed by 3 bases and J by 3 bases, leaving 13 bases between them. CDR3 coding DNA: TGTGCCAGCAGCGGGGGGACGGGACTCTACGAGCAGTACTTC. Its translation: CASSGGTGLYEQYF.

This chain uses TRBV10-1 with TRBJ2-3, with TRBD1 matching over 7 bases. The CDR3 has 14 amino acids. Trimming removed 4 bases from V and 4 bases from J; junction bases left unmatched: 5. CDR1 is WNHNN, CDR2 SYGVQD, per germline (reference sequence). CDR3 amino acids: CASSGGQVPDTQYF. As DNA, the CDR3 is TGCGCCAGCAGTGGAGGACAGGTCCCAGATACGCAGTATTTT.

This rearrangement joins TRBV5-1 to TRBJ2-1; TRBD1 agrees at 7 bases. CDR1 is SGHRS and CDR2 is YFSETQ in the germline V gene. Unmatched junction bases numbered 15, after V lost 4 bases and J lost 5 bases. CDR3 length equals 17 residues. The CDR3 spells CASSRDRPGQHNNEQFF. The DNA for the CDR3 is TGCGCCAGCAGCCGCGACCGACCGGGACAGCATAACAATGAGCAGTTCTTC. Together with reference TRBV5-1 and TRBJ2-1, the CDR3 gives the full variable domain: KAGVTQTPRYLIKTRGQQVTLSCSPISGHRSVSWYQQTPGQGLQFLFEYFSETQRNKGNFPGRFSGRQFSNSRSEMNVSTLELGDSALYLCASSRDRPGQHNNEQFFGPGTRLTVL.

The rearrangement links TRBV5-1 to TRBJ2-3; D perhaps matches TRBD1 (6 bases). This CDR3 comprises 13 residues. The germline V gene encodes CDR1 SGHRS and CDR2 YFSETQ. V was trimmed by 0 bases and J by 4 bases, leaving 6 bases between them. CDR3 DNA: TGCGCCAGCAGCTTGGACAGGGCAGATACGCAGTATTTT. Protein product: CASSLDRADTQYF.

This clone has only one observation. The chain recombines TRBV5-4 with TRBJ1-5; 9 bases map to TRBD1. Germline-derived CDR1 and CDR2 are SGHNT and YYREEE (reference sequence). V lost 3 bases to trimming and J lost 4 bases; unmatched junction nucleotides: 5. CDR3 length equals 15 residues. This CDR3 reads CASSSGTGWNQPQHF. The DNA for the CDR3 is TGTGCCAGCAGCTCCGGGACAGGGTGGAATCAGCCCCAGCATTTT.

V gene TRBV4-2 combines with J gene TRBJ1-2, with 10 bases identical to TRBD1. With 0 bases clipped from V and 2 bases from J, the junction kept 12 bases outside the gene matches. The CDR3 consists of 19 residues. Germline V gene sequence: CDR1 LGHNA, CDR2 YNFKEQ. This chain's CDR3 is CASSQEPWGQGQFNYGYTF. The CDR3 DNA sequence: TGTGCCAGCAGCCAAGAGCCTTGGGGACAGGGGCAATTCAACTATGGCTACACCTTC.

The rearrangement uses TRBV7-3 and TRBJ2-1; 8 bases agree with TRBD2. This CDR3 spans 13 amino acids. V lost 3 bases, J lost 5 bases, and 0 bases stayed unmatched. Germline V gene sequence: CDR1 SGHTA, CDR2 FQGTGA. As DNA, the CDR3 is TGTGCCAGCAGCTTTAGCGGGGACAATGAGCAGTTCTTC. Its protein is CASSFSGDNEQFF. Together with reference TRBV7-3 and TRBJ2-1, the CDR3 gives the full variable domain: GAGVSQTPSNKVTEKGKYVELRCDPISGHTALYWYRQSLGQGPEFLIYFQGTGAADDSGLPNDRFFAVRPEGSVSTLKIQRTERGDSAVYLCASSFSGDNEQFFGPGTRLTVL.

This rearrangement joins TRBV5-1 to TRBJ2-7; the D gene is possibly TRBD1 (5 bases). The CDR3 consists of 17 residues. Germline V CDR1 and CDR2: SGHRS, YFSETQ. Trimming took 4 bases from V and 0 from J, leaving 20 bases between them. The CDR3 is CASSRGQGRPHSYEQYF. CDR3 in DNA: TGCGCCAGCAGCCGCGGCCAGGGAAGGCCCCACTCCTACGAGCAGTACTTC.

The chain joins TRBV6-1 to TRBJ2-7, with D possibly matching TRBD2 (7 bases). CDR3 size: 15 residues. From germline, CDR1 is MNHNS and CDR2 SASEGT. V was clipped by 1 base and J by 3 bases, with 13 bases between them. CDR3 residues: CASSEDEGGGYEQYF. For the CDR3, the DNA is TGTGCCAGCAGTGAAGACGAGGGGGGGGGCTACGAGCAGTACTTC.

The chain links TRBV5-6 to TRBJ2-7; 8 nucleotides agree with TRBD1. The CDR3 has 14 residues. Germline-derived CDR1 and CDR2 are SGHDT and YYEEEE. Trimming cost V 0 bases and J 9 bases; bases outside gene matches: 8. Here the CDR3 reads CASSLETQGAVQYF. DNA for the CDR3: TGTGCCAGCAGCTTGGAAACCCAGGGGGCGGTGCAGTACTTC.

The CDR3 DNA sequence: TGTGCCAGCAGCGGAATAATCGGACAGGTCGAGCATTCCTACGAGCAGTACTTC. Protein product: CASSGIIGQVEHSYEQYF. The genes are TRBV11-2 and TRBJ2-7, with 7 bases aligning to TRBD1. The V gene's germline CDR1 is SGHAT and CDR2 FQNNGV. V trimming: 5 bases; J trimming: 1 base; junction bases outside the gene matches: 17. This CDR3 is built from 18 residues.

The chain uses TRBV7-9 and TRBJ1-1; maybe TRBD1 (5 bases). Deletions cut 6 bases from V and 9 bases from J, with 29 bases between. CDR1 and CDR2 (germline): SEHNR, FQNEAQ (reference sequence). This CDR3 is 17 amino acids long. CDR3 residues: CASSWGEAFGGRIKAFF. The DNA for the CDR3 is TGTGCCAGCAGTTGGGGGGAGGCCTTCGGGGGACGGATAAAAGCTTTCTTT.

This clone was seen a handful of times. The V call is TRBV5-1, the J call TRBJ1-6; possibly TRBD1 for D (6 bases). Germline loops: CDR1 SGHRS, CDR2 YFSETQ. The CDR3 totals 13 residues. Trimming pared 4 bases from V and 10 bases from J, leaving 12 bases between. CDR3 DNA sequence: TGCGCCAGCAGCGTAGGACAGTCGTCACCCCTCCACTTT. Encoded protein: CASSVGQSSPLHF.